This paragraph covers one TCR beta chain sequence. TCRdb's table, derived via immunoSEQ multiplex PCR, lists solely in-frame clones and lacks some. The sample lists about 220,000 clones, about 90% occurring once. The data stem from a study of blood T cell repertoires in COVID-19. This CDR3 region has 15 residues. V lost 4 bases, J lost 3 bases, and 6 bases stayed unmatched. Germline CDR1 reads SGHRS; CDR2 reads YFSETQ. The rearrangement links TRBV5-1 to TRBJ1-3, with 8 bases that match TRBD1. The sequenced sample consisted of PBMCs or T cells enriched from blood (not recorded which). This TCR came from a woman in her fifties or sixties with acute COVID-19. The CDR3: CASSRTGSVGNTIYF. The CDR3, as DNA: TGCGCCAGCAGCCGGACAGGGAGCGTTGGAAACACCATATATTTT.